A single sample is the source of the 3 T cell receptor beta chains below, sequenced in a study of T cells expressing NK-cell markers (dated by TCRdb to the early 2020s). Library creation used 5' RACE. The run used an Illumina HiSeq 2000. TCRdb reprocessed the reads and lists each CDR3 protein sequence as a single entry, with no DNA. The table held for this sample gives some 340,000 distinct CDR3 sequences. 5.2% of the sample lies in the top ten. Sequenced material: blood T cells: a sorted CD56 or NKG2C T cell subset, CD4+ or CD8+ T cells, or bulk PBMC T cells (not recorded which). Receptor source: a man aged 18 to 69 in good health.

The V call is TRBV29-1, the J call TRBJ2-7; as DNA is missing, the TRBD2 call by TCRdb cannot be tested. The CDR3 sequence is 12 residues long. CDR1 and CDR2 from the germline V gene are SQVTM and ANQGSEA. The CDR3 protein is CSAASGGTEQYF.

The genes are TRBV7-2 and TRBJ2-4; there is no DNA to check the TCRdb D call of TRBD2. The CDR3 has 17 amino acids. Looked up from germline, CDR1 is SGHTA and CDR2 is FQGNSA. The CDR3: CASSFSGGAGAKNIQYF.

Here the CDR3 reads CASSPGLAGGPSLPNEQFF. The chain carries TRBV18 and TRBJ2-1; TCRdb selects TRBD2, and the lack of DNA leaves this call unchecked. The CDR3 covers 19 residues. Germline V CDR1 and CDR2: KGHSH, LQKENI.